This T cell receptor beta chain comes out of a study of cytomegalovirus exposure and HLA in healthy donors. Study as a whole: The same platform was used for the roughly 120 validation repertoires as for the approximately 670 first-cohort repertoires, as reported in a later analysis.

Among the 110 or so subjects of the validation cohort, separate from the roughly 730-subject first cohort, were the donors. The study, taken as a whole, reports: It was found in a later analysis that first-cohort TCR clusters tended to co-occur in the approximately 120 validation repertoires.

Germline V CDR1 and CDR2: SGHVS, FQNEAQ. V gave up 5 bases and J gave up 0 bases, with 5 bases separating them. This CDR3 is 12 amino acids long. Worth noting for this clone: Its antigen is currently unknown.

Here immunoSEQ multiplex PCR was the method, and the copy in TCRdb shows in-frame clones only, minus some. Altogether more than 55,000 clones are present, more than 90% being singletons, with the ten largest covering around 0.83%. The chain employs TRBV7-8 and TRBJ2-7; no definite D call. Input material: PBMCs. The receptor was isolated from a man aged 18 to 35 in good health and CMV-seronegative. In DNA, the CDR3 is TGTGCCAGCAGCCCGAGCTCCTACGAGCAGTACTTC. It encodes CASSPSSYEQYF.